The source of this TCR beta chain is a study of cytomegalovirus exposure and HLA in healthy donors. Study-level points and caveats: Listed as cytomegalovirus-associated were over 150 TCR beta chains. Researchers reported in a later analysis that common viral pathogens appeared linked to several top clusters. Roughly uniform sequencing depth across donors was assumed, possibly incorrectly. The authors later linked a missense DCLRE1C variant to TCR beta V- and J-gene trimming.

With respect to this clone: No antigen is known for it.

The PCR had 60 Vbeta and 13 Jbeta primers. The data were produced by immunoSEQ multiplex PCR, yet TCRdb's version contains in-frame clones alone and is incomplete. The profile shows 80,000 to 95,000 clones, roughly 67% of them singletons. The ends lost 5 bases at V and 0 bases at J; junction bases unmatched: 3. Germline loops: CDR1 LNHDA, CDR2 SQIVND (reference sequence). The CDR3 length is 15 residues. This chain joins TRBV19 and TRBJ1-3, with TRBD1 identical over 8 bases. The clonotype originates from a human donor in good health. The sample was PBMCs. The chain's CDR3 is CASSLGQGSGNTIYF. DNA for the CDR3: TGTGCCAGTAGTCTCGGACAGGGCTCTGGAAACACCATATATTTT.